This T cell receptor beta chain was observed in a study of Ad26.COV2.S vaccination and SARS-CoV-2 variants. Study-level information: Donor had been placed in the Ad26.COV2.S arm of the COV1001 trial.

Using immunoSEQ multiplex PCR, the repertoire was profiled, and TCRdb retains in-frame clones only, with some absent. The sample records 300,000 to 350,000 clones, around 90% being singletons. A remark on this clone: Antigen unknown.

Germline V gene sequence: CDR1 SGHVS, CDR2 FQNEAQ. V was pared by 0 bases and J by 3 bases, with 12 bases between. The CDR3 consists of 15 residues. The sample's treatment: around 19 received Ad26.COV2.S at low or high dose, single or two shots; several received placebo; per-sample allocation not given. The investigators took samples on day 63 after the first vaccine or placebo injection. Expressing Wuhan-strain SARS-CoV-2 spike, an Ad26 vector served as the vaccine. Notes on the study in general: While placebo recipients had lower spike-specific TCR breadth, vaccine recipients had more. Vaccine and placebo recipients had similar non-spike TCR breadth.

Sequenced material: peripheral blood, taken in a trial of Ad26.COV2.S vaccine versus placebo. The chain joins TRBV7-8 to TRBJ2-7; D is unclear. This TCR was recovered from a person aged 18-60 years who received the Ad26.COV2.S COVID-19 vaccine or a placebo. The CDR3 DNA follows: TGTGCCAGCAGCTTAGCTTTTGGCAGTAGCTACGAGCAGTACTTC. As protein: CASSLAFGSSYEQYF.